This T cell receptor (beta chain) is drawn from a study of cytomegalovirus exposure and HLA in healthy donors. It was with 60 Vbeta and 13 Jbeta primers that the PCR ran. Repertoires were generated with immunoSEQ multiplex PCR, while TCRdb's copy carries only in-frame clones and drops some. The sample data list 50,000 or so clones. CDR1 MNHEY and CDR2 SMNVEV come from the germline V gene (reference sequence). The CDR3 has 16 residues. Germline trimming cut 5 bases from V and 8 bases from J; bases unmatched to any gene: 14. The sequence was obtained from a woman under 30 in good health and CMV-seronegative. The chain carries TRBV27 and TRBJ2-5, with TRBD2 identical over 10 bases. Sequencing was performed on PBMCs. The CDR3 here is CASSRRTSGTAETQYF. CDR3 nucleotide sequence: TGTGCCAGCAGTCGTAGGACTAGCGGAACGGCAGAAACCCAGTACTTC.